This TCR beta chain was profiled in a study of lung T cells in sarcoidosis with Löfgren's syndrome. Study summary: In sarcoidosis, CD4+ T cells accumulate in bronchoalveolar lavage fluid. Repertoire analyses centered on Löfgren's syndrome patients. Points from the study as a whole: Recognition of an unidentified sarcoidosis antigen was only suggested. Löfgren's syndrome patients reportedly showed greatest TRAV12-1 and TRBV2 expansion versus controls.

Each CDR3 protein is one row after TCRdb ran MiXCR on the reads. The table includes some 21,000 distinct CDR3 sequences, roughly a fifth detected once. Ten or more counts support this clonotype. Its matching antigen is unknown. Germline CDR1 is MDHEN and CDR2 is SYDVKM. V lost 5 bases to trimming and J lost 2 bases, with 3 bases between them. There are 11 residues in the CDR3. The material sequenced was CD4+ T cells from bronchoalveolar lavage. The clonotype originates from a human donor with sarcoidosis (Löfgren's syndrome or another form), or a control subject (not recorded which). V gene TRBV28 combines with J gene TRBJ1-1; D uncertain. The CDR3 region has the DNA TGTGCCAGCAGTCAAAACACTGAAGCTTTCTTT. Translated: CASSQNTEAFF.